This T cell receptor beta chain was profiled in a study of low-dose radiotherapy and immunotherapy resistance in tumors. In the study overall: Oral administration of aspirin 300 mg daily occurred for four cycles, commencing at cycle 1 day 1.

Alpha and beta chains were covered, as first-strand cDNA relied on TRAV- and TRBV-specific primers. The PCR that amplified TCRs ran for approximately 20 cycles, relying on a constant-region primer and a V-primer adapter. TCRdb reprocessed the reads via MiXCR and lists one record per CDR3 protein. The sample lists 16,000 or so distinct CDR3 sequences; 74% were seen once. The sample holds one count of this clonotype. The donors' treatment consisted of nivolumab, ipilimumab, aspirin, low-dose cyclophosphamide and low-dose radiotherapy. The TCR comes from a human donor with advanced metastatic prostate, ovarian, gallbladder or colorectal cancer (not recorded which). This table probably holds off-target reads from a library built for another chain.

CDR3 DNA sequence: TGTGCCAGCAGCTCTCGACCCCCTAACTATGGCTACACCTTC. Residues: CASSSRPPNYGYTF. The chain joins TRBV11-1 to TRBJ1-2; D gene unclear. Germline V gene sequence: CDR1 SGHAT, CDR2 FQDESV (reference sequence). The V end lost 4 bases, the J end lost 0 bases, and 9 bases lay between the germline ends. CDR3 length equals 14 residues.